The T cell receptor beta chain described here comes from a study of cytomegalovirus exposure and HLA in healthy donors. Whole-study results and caveats: A later analysis revealed that TCR association rates differed between HLA loci, peaking at DRB1 and bottoming out at HLA-C. Later analysis showed most CMV-associated TCR beta chains appearing HLA-restricted.

With 4 bases removed from V and 1 base from J, the gap between germline ends came to 10 bases. This CDR3 comprises 15 residues. Germline-derived CDR1 and CDR2 are SGHTA and FQGNSA. Primers for the PCR totalled 60 Vbeta and 13 Jbeta. The method was immunoSEQ multiplex PCR; TCRdb's version includes in-frame clones alone and lacks a portion of them. Of 150,000 to 200,000 clones detected, around 74% appear once; the ten largest clones hold about 3.4%. This clone has only a few counts. Its antigen is undetermined. The sequencing input was PBMCs. The receptor was derived from a female donor in good health and CMV-seronegative. The chain combines TRBV7-2 with TRBJ2-2; a possible D gene is TRBD1 (5 bases). DNA of the CDR3: TGTGCCAGCAGCTCCCGCAGGGAGAACACCGGGGAGCTGTTTTTT. It codes for CASSSRRENTGELFF.